This TCR beta chain is drawn from a study of post-analysis software for immune sequencing data. In the study overall: Relapsing-remitting, secondary progressive and progressive-relapsing forms made up the multiple sclerosis disease courses.

Prepared TCR beta cDNA libraries contained unique molecular identifiers. The T cell input of roughly 0.95 to 11 million gave approximately 460,000 cDNA molecules. TCRdb fed the PCR reads into MiXCR, producing one record per CDR3 protein. The data contain hundreds of thousands of distinct CDR3 sequences, around 40% of them singletons. Study-wide results and limits: TRBV5-6, TRBV5-1 and TRBV20-1 belonged to a set of a handful of TRBV segments that were more frequent in patients than controls. Multiple sclerosis patients had significantly lower normalized Chao1 diversity than controls. Batch-mates among the samples co-clustered strongly by F measure.

This clonotype was seen more than once but under ten times. Antigen: not known. V lost 6 bases to trimming and J lost 2 bases; unmatched junction nucleotides: 7. This CDR3 comprises 15 residues. Germline lookup yields CDR1 MNHEY and CDR2 SVGAGI. The V call is TRBV6-5, the J call TRBJ2-4; 7 bases line up with TRBD1. The sequenced material came from blood. The receptor was isolated from a girl aged 5 to 17 with multiple sclerosis. CDR3 nucleotide sequence: TGTGCCAGCAGCCGACAGGGTGAGACCAAAAACATTCAGTACTTC. Protein: CASSRQGETKNIQYF.